This T cell receptor (beta chain) was sequenced for a study of T cells in Graves' hyperthyroidism and ophthalmopathy. General observations from the study: Separating ophthalmopathy from stable hyperthyroidism was achieved by a 13 V-J model. Prediction of ophthalmopathy progression came a median roughly 7.1 months pre-onset.

A few counts support this clonotype. Its cognate antigen is unknown. TCR beta CDR3 sequences were amplified from RNA transcripts. The HTBI set primed first-round TCR CDR3 RT-PCR. TCRdb itself ran the multiplex PCR reads through MiXCR, one entry per CDR3 protein. The table lists approximately 600,000 distinct CDR3 sequences, roughly 20% of them singletons. In the ophthalmopathy cohort, Clinical Activity Score was at least 3, NOSPECS grade at least 4, and duration under 3 months. Researchers barred patients who had uncontrolled infection, other autoimmune disease, pregnancy or lactation. V gave up 0 bases and J gave up 6 bases; unmatched junction bases: 10. The CDR3 sequence is 17 residues long. Germline V lookup: CDR1 SGHKS, CDR2 YYEKEE (reference sequence).

Sequenced material: blood. This TCR came from a man aged 25 to 45 with Graves' ophthalmopathy. This rearrangement joins TRBV5-5 to TRBJ2-2; TRBD2 aligns across 8 bases. The DNA of the CDR3 is TGTGCCAGCAGCTTGGAGGCGAGCGGGAGAATGCCCGGGGAGCTGTTTTTT. Encoded protein: CASSLEASGRMPGELFF.